Only one count was recorded for the clone carrying this TCR beta chain. Amplified TCR beta CDR3 regions derived from RNA transcripts. A first-round RT-PCR of the TCR CDR3 used the HTBI primer set. MiXCR was run by TCRdb on the multiplex PCR reads, yielding one entry per CDR3 protein. The table has about 340,000 distinct CDR3 sequences, under 25% seen once. Clinicians diagnosed patients from clinical symptoms, serum thyroxine and TRAb, thyroid ultrasound and orbital computed tomography. The data are from a study of T cells in Graves' hyperthyroidism and ophthalmopathy. This receptor was identified in a woman in her fifties or sixties with Graves' hyperthyroidism. The sequenced sample consisted of blood.

The CDR3 is CASSLGRGARGTDTQYF. The CDR3 DNA reads as TGCGCCAGCAGCTTGGGACGGGGGGCGAGAGGCACAGATACGCAGTATTTT. The chain couples TRBV5-1 to TRBJ2-3; a weak D match, TRBD2 (7 bases). The germline CDR1 and CDR2 sequences are SGHRS and YFSETQ. The CDR3 contains 17 residues. The V end lost 0 bases, the J end lost 1 base, and 15 bases lay between the germline ends.